The clone carrying this T cell receptor beta chain has a count of ten or more. This record belongs to a study of read filtering for tumor transcriptome and immune sequencing. From roughly 400 ng of RNA, a library with molecular barcoded alpha/delta and beta/gamma adaptors was made. TCRdb used MiXCR to reprocess the reads, holding one entry per CDR3 protein. The sample lists about 130,000 distinct CDR3 sequences; 10% to 15% were seen once. V trimming: 1 base; J trimming: 7 bases; junction bases outside the gene matches: 5. The CDR3 contains 15 residues. The germline gives CDR1 LGHDT, CDR2 YNNKEL (reference sequence).

The TCR comes from a donor at least 40 years old with multiple myeloma. This sequence joins TRBV3-1 and TRBJ2-1; 9 bases line up with TRBD2. Sequencing was carried out using a population of CD138-negative cells sorted from bone marrow. CDR3 sequence: CASSQVLAGMNEQFF. The CDR3 DNA is TGTGCCAGCAGCCAAGTGCTAGCGGGAATGAATGAGCAGTTCTTC.